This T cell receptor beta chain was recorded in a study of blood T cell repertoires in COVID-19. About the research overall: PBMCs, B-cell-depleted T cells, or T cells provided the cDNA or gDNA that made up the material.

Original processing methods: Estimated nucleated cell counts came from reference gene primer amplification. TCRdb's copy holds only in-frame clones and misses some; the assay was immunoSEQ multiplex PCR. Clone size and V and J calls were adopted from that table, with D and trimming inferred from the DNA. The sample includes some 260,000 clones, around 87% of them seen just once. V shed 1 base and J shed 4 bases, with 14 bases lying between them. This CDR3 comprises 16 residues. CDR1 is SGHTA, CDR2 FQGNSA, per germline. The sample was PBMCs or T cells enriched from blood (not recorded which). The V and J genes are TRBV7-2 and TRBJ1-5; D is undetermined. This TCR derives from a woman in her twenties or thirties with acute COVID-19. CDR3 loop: CASSLVAGALNQPQHF. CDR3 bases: TGTGCCAGCAGCTTAGTGGCAGGTGCCCTGAATCAGCCCCAGCATTTT.